These 29 T cell receptor beta chains were all obtained from the same sample, sequenced in a study of identical twins. TCRdb processed the 5' RACE reads anew with MiXCR; each CDR3 protein has one entry. The table shows 550,000 to 700,000 distinct CDR3 sequences, with around 20% occurring only once. This sample was also put to use in a study of T cells expressing NK-cell markers.

Sequenced: PBMCs. The receptors here all came from a woman aged 18-29 years in good health.

This clonotype was found many times. V gene TRBV20-1 combines with J gene TRBJ1-2; maybe TRBD1 (6 bases). The CDR3 length is 13 residues. V dropped 3 bases and J dropped 2 bases, with 10 bases sitting between them. Germline loops: CDR1 DFQATT, CDR2 SNEGSKA (reference sequence). CDR3 amino acids: CSASQGMNYGYTF. The CDR3 coding sequence is TGCAGTGCTAGTCAGGGGATGAACTATGGCTACACCTTC.

Ten or more counts support this clonotype. The chain carries TRBV4-3 and TRBJ1-6, with D tentatively TRBD1 (6 bases). Germline V gives CDR1 LGHNA, CDR2 YSLEER. This CDR3 spans 14 amino acids. Trimming stripped 5 bases from V and 5 bases from J, with 10 bases between. Written as DNA, the CDR3 is TGCGCCAGCAGCTGGACAGCCCATAATTCACCCCTCCACTTT. Its protein product is CASSWTAHNSPLHF.

The sample holds a few counts of this clonotype. The V and J genes are TRBV4-3 and TRBJ1-3; the match to TRBD1 covers 8 bases. Germline CDR1 is LGHNA and CDR2 is YSLEER. The CDR3 runs 15 residues. The J segment lost 2 bases and the V segment lost 4 bases, leaving 4 bases of the junction unmatched. Written as DNA, the CDR3 is TGCGCCAGCAGCCCTCGGGACAGGACTGGAAACACCATATATTTT. Amino acid sequence: CASSPRDRTGNTIYF.

CDR3 nucleotides: TGCAGTGCTAGAGACCCACGGACCGCGGCAGAGACCCAGTACTTC. Encoded protein: CSARDPRTAAETQYF. The J gene is TRBJ2-5, the V gene TRBV20-1; D is unresolved. V lost 0 bases and J lost 4, with 15 bases in between. The germline gives CDR1 DFQATT, CDR2 SNEGSKA (reference sequence). The CDR3 contains 15 residues.

The chain is built from TRBV20-1 and TRBJ2-1; 10 nucleotides agree with TRBD1. The V gene's germline CDR1 is DFQATT and CDR2 SNEGSKA (reference sequence). The CDR3 is 14 amino acids. Losses at the gene ends were 3 bases for V and 7 bases for J; bases not matched to a gene: 6. The CDR3 DNA reads as TGCAGTGCTAGGGCTGGGACAGGGGTTAATGAGCAGTTCTTC. This sequence encodes CSARAGTGVNEQFF.

This clonotype appeared a few times. V is TRBV29-1 and J is TRBJ2-5, with D perhaps matching TRBD2 (5 bases). CDR1 is SQVTM and CDR2 is ANQGSEA in the germline V gene. The CDR3 is 16 residues long. The V and J ends lost 4 bases and 0 bases respectively, with 18 bases between them. CDR3 nucleotides: TGCAGCGTTGTGACCCCGGGAAGGAGTGACCAAGAGACCCAGTACTTC. Residues: CSVVTPGRSDQETQYF.

In nucleotides, the CDR3 is TGTGCCAGCAGCGCGCAGGGGGGGAACAATTCACCCCTCCACTTT. It is translated as CASSAQGGNNSPLHF. The chain is built from TRBV7-9 and TRBJ1-6, with TRBD1 matching over 7 bases. Per the germline V gene, CDR1 is SEHNR and CDR2 is FQNEAQ (reference sequence). The CDR3 covers 15 residues. The V and J ends lost 5 bases and 7 bases, in that order; junction bases with no gene match: 8.

This clonotype has a handful of counts. The V and J genes are TRBV20-1 and TRBJ2-1, with D perhaps matching TRBD1 or TRBD2 (5 bases each). Trimming cost V 2 bases and J 9 bases, with 17 bases left between them. Germline CDR1 is DFQATT and CDR2 is SNEGSKA (reference sequence). CDR3 length: 14 residues. The CDR3, as DNA: TGCAGTGCTAGATTAGGGGAGCCTAGGGGTGAGCAGTTCTTC. It is translated as CSARLGEPRGEQFF.

This clonotype occurred once. The rearrangement joins TRBV5-6 to TRBJ2-3; D uncertain. V was clipped by 2 bases and J by 0 bases, with 10 bases between them. The CDR3 spans 15 residues. CDR1 and CDR2 from the germline V gene are SGHDT and YYEEEE. CDR3 sequence reads: CASSFIPTSTDTQYF. CDR3 in DNA: TGTGCCAGCAGCTTTATCCCGACTAGCACAGATACGCAGTATTTT.

This sequence joins TRBV6-5 and TRBJ2-1, with D unresolved. This CDR3 is 12 amino acids long. Germline CDR1 reads MNHEY; CDR2 reads SVGAGI. Trimming removed 11 bases at V and 6 bases at J, with 14 bases between. The CDR3 loop reads CAGTSNRNEQFF. Here the CDR3 DNA reads TGTGCCGGCACATCTAATCGCAATGAGCAGTTCTTC.

The chain employs TRBV7-2 and TRBJ2-5, with TRBD2 identical over 9 bases. V dropped 3 bases and J dropped 4; count of bases not matched to a gene: 6. Germline loops: CDR1 SGHTA, CDR2 FQGNSA. This CDR3 spans 15 amino acids. The chain's CDR3 is CASSLIAGEGETQYF. CDR3 DNA: TGTGCCAGCAGCTTGATAGCGGGAGAAGGAGAGACCCAGTACTTC.

This clonotype was seen repeatedly, ten times or more. The junction departs from germline at one end; a sequencing error may be responsible. The V gene is TRBV5-1, the J gene TRBJ2-5, with a possible D match to TRBD2 (5 bases). This CDR3 is 13 amino acids long. CDR1 is SGHRS and CDR2 is YFSETQ in the germline V gene. The CDR3 nucleotides read TGTGCCAGCAGCTTAGAGGGCCAAGAGACCCAGTACTTC. Protein product: CASSLEGQETQYF.

The table lists this clonotype with a few counts. A read error may account for a junction end that differs from germline. The genes are TRBV12-3 or TRBV12-4 and TRBJ2-7; D possibly uses TRBD1 or TRBD2 (6 bases each). CDR3 length: 11 amino acids. CDR3 residues: CASSLGRDKAF. The CDR3, as DNA: TGTGCCAGCAGTTTAGGGAGGGACAAGGCCTTC.

This clonotype has more than one count but fewer than ten. The V gene is TRBV5-1, the J gene TRBJ2-6; D gene ambiguous. V shed 4 bases and J shed 0 bases, with 8 bases lying between them. The CDR3 consists of 15 residues. The germline V gene has CDR1 SGHRS and CDR2 YFSETQ. The CDR3 nucleotides read TGCGCCAGCAGCCCGACCAGCTCTGGGGCCAACGTCCTGACTTTC. Translating it yields CASSPTSSGANVLTF.

The genes are TRBV9 and TRBJ1-6; 8 bases map to TRBD1. In germline, CDR1 is SGDLS, CDR2 YYNGEE. Trimming at V came to 3 bases and at J to 7 bases, leaving 6 bases not matched to a gene. The CDR3 runs 15 residues. The CDR3 here is CASSERQGWNSPLHF. The CDR3 coding sequence is TGTGCCAGCAGCGAAAGACAGGGGTGGAATTCACCCCTCCACTTT. Based on the CDR3 plus reference TRBV9 and TRBJ1-6, the full variable domain is DSGVTQTPKHLITATGQRVTLRCSPRSGDLSVYWYQQSLDQGLQFLIQYYNGEERAKGNILERFSAQQFPDLHSELNLSSLELGDSALYFCASSERQGWNSPLHFGNGTRLTVT.

This clonotype occurred many times. V usage is TRBV9 and J usage is TRBJ2-3, with 7 bases matching TRBD2. After removal of 0 bases from V and 1 base from J, the junction contained 2 bases not matched to a gene. Germline CDR1 and CDR2: SGDLS and YYNGEE. The CDR3 sequence is 15 residues long. CDR3 residues: CASSVETSGTDTQYF. CDR3 bases: TGTGCCAGCAGCGTAGAAACTAGCGGCACAGATACGCAGTATTTT.

This chain links TRBV7-9 with TRBJ1-5; D is possibly TRBD1 (5 bases). Between the trimmed V and J ends, which lost 5 bases and 6 bases, there was a span of 17 bases. This CDR3 has 15 residues. Per germline, CDR1 SEHNR and CDR2 FQNEAQ (reference sequence). The CDR3 spells CASSAGTHYRQPQHF. Here the CDR3 DNA reads TGTGCCAGCAGCGCCGGGACCCACTATCGTCAGCCCCAGCATTTT.

V gene TRBV20-1 combines with J gene TRBJ1-3; D perhaps matches TRBD1 (6 bases). Trimming removed 1 base from V and 0 bases from J, with 16 bases in between. CDR1 is DFQATT and CDR2 is SNEGSKA in the germline V gene (reference sequence). This CDR3 comprises 17 residues. In nucleotides, the CDR3 is TGCAGTGCTAGAGCCTTTTTACAGGGAAGCTCTGGAAACACCATATATTTT. This gives the protein CSARAFLQGSSGNTIYF.

This chain connects TRBV10-3 to TRBJ1-5; weak D call: TRBD1 (6 bases). V was trimmed by 4 bases and J by 2 bases, leaving 18 bases between them. CDR3 length equals 17 residues. The germline gives CDR1 ENHRY, CDR2 SYGVKD. The CDR3 coding sequence is TGTGCCATCAGTGCCTCCTCTGGGGGGCAAGGCAATCAGCCCCAGCATTTT. This sequence encodes CAISASSGGQGNQPQHF.

The chain combines TRBV3-1 with TRBJ2-7, with D possibly matching TRBD1 (5 bases). This CDR3 spans 15 amino acids. Trimming took 0 bases from V and 5 from J, leaving 14 bases between them. From germline, CDR1 is LGHDT and CDR2 YNNKEL (reference sequence). The CDR3 reads CASSQEPREGHEQYF. The CDR3 DNA reads TGTGCCAGCAGCCAAGAGCCCAGGGAAGGCCACGAGCAGTACTTC.

This clonotype was observed many times. The chain employs TRBV29-1 and TRBJ2-1; TRBD2 is a possible D gene (5 bases). The germline V gene has CDR1 SQVTM and CDR2 ANQGSEA. The CDR3 is 14 amino acids. The ends were cut back, 7 bases at V and 4 bases at J, with 17 bases in the middle. CDR3: CSALGGDGYNEQFF. Written as DNA, the CDR3 is TGCAGCGCTCTCGGAGGAGACGGTTACAATGAGCAGTTCTTC.

This rearrangement joins TRBV7-6 to TRBJ2-1; D is ambiguous. The CDR3 is 13 residues long. V was cut by 1 base and J by 9 bases, with 10 bases left in between. Germline CDR1 and CDR2: SGHVS and FNYEAQ. The CDR3 loop reads CASSLEQPAEQFF. The CDR3 nucleotides read TGTGCCAGCAGCTTAGAGCAGCCAGCTGAGCAGTTCTTC.

This clonotype was picked up a small number of times. The rearrangement links TRBV12-3 or TRBV12-4 to TRBJ1-5; no firm D call. The CDR3 runs 12 residues. Trimming took 6 bases from V and 7 from J, leaving 10 bases between them. The CDR3 region has the DNA TGTGCCAGCAGGTACCGGGAGCAGCCCCAGCATTTT. Translation: CASRYREQPQHF.

The chain carries TRBV12-3 or TRBV12-4 and TRBJ1-2; D remains ambiguous. Trimming removed 6 bases from V and 6 bases from J, with 11 bases in between. The CDR3 totals 12 residues. The CDR3 DNA is TGTGCCAGCAGCCAAACGGAGGATGGCTACACCTTC. Residues: CASSQTEDGYTF.

V is TRBV7-9 and J is TRBJ2-2, with 9 bases aligning to TRBD1. Germline CDR1 and CDR2: SEHNR and FQNEAQ (reference sequence). V was pared by 5 bases and J by 5 bases, with 9 bases of the junction left unmatched. The CDR3 loop spans 16 amino acids. The CDR3 sequence: CASSPTQTGGTGELFF. CDR3 nucleotide sequence: TGTGCCAGCAGCCCTACTCAGACAGGGGGTACCGGGGAGCTGTTTTTT.

The genes are TRBV7-6 and TRBJ2-5; 10 positions match TRBD1. The CDR3 loop spans 14 amino acids. Germline CDR1 reads SGHVS; CDR2 reads FNYEAQ. Trimming at V came to 7 bases and at J to 2 bases, leaving 4 bases not matched to a gene. CDR3: CASNGQGVQETQYF. The DNA of the CDR3 is TGTGCCAGCAACGGACAGGGGGTTCAAGAGACCCAGTACTTC.

The chain couples TRBV12-3 or TRBV12-4 to TRBJ2-3; 8 positions agree with TRBD2. The CDR3 spans 15 residues. V shed 7 bases, J shed 1 base, and the junction held 7 bases outside the gene matches. CDR3 amino acids: CASTVAGWGTDTQYF. DNA for the CDR3: TGTGCCAGCACCGTAGCGGGATGGGGCACAGATACGCAGTATTTT.

This clonotype has a handful of counts. This sequence joins TRBV12-3 or TRBV12-4 and TRBJ1-1, with TRBD1 as a possible D gene (5 bases). This CDR3 comprises 17 residues. Trimming shortened V by 5 bases and J by 0 bases, and 19 bases separated the two germline ends. Here the CDR3 reads CASSAIRGVAMNTEAFF. CDR3 coding DNA: TGTGCCAGCAGTGCCATTCGAGGGGTGGCCATGAACACTGAAGCTTTCTTT.

The V and J genes are TRBV10-3 and TRBJ1-1; D unclear. Germline values: CDR1 ENHRY, CDR2 SYGVKD. V was pared by 4 bases and J by 3 bases, with 9 bases between. The length of the CDR3 is 13 residues. The CDR3 DNA reads as TGTGCCATCAGTGGTCGAAGGGACACTGAAGCTTTCTTT. Its translation: CAISGRRDTEAFF.